This entry describes one T cell receptor beta chain. PCR used 60 Vbeta primers and 13 Jbeta primers. Using immunoSEQ multiplex PCR, the repertoire was profiled, and TCRdb retains in-frame clones only, with some absent. The sample has 110,000 or so clones, roughly 82% seen once. Per the germline V gene, CDR1 is MNHEY and CDR2 is SVGAGI. J gave up 6 bases and V 4 bases, and 7 bases lay outside the gene matches. The CDR3 totals 14 residues. The data derive from a study of cytomegalovirus exposure and HLA in healthy donors. This TCR derives from a woman aged 40 to 50 in good health and CMV-seropositive. The chain joins TRBV6-5 to TRBJ2-7, with TRBD2 identical over 9 bases. Sequencing was carried out using PBMCs. The DNA for the CDR3 is TGTGCCAGCAGTTGGGGACTAGCCCCCGCCGAGCAGTACTTC. Protein: CASSWGLAPAEQYF.